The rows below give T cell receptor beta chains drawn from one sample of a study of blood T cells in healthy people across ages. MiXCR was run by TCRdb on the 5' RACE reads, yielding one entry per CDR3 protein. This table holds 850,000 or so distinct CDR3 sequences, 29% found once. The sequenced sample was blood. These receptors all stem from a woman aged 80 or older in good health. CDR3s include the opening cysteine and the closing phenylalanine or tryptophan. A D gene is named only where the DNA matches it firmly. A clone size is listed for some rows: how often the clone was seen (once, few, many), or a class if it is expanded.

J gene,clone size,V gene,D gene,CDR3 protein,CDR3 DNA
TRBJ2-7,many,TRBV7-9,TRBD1,CASSLGDRGSPHEQYF,TGTGCCAGCAGCTTAGGGGACAGGGGTTCCCCTCACGAGCAGTACTTC
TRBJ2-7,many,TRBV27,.,CASRGGALGYEQYF,TGTGCCAGCAGGGGGGGGGCTTTGGGTTACGAGCAGTACTTC
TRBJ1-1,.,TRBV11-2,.,CASSPRTWGDTEAFF,TGTGCCAGCAGCCCCAGGACCTGGGGGGACACTGAAGCTTTCTTT
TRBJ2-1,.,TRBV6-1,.,CASSEFVGMQNNEQFF,TGTGCCAGCAGTGAGTTTGTGGGGATGCAGAACAATGAGCAGTTCTTC
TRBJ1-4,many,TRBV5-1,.,CASSLDSVEEKLFF,TGCGCCAGCAGCTTGGACAGCGTAGAGGAAAAACTGTTTTTT
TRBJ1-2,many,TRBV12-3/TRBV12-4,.,CASSFGANYGYTF,TGTGCCAGCAGTTTTGGAGCTAACTATGGCTACACCTTC
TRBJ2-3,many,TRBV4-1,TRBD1,CASSQEGTGGPTDTQYF,TGCGCCAGCAGCCAAGAGGGGACAGGGGGCCCCACAGATACGCAGTATTTT
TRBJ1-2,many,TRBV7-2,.,CASSPGRWDGYTF,TGTGCCAGCAGCCCCGGCAGGTGGGACGGCTACACCTTC
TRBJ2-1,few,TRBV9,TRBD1,CASSPRDRARENEQFF,TGTGCCAGCAGCCCCAGGGACAGGGCGAGGGAGAATGAGCAGTTCTTC
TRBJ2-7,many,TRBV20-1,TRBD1,CSARVDRVYEQYF,TGCAGTGCTAGAGTCGACAGGGTCTACGAGCAGTACTTC
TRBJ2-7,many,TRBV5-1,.,CASSSGASSSYEQYF,TGCGCCAGCAGCTCAGGGGCCTCGAGCTCCTACGAGCAGTACTTC
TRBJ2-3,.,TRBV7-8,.,CASSLRIVGSAGDTQYF,TGTGCCAGCAGCTTACGAATAGTGGGGAGTGCTGGAGATACGCAGTATTTT
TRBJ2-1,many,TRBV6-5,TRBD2,CASSSSHPGTSGRAYNEQFF,TGTGCCAGCAGTTCCTCCCATCCCGGGACTAGCGGGAGAGCCTACAATGAGCAGTTCTTC
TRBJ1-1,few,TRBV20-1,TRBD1,CSARGYRGGQRMNTEAFF,TGCAGTGCTAGAGGCTACAGGGGAGGACAGAGAATGAACACTGAAGCTTTCTTT
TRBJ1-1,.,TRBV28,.,CASSPRTVEAFF,TGTGCCAGCAGTCCCCGGACGGTTGAAGCTTTCTTT
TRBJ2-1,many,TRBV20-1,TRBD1,CSARWARGRKDTYNEQFF,TGCAGTGCTAGATGGGCCAGGGGGCGAAAAGATACCTACAATGAGCAGTTCTTC
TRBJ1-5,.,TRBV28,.,CAGSSTGVAQHF,TGTGCCGGCAGTTCAACTGGGGTCGCCCAGCATTTT
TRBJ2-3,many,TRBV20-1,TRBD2,CSAWTSERGDTQYF,TGCAGTGCTTGGACTAGCGAGCGTGGGGATACGCAGTATTTT
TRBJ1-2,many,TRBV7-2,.,CASSVGAGSLYGYTF,TGTGCCAGCAGCGTAGGTGCGGGTTCTCTCTATGGCTACACCTTC
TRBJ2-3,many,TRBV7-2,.,CASSPPTDTQYF,TGTGCCAGCAGCCCCCCCACAGATACGCAGTATTTT
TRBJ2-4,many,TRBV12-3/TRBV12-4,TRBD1,CASSRTGGGKNIQYF,TGTGCCAGCAGCCGGACAGGCGGTGGCAAAAACATTCAGTACTTC
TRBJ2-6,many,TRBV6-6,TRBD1,CASSRTGAAGANVLTF,TGTGCCAGCAGTCGGACAGGGGCCGCAGGGGCCAACGTCCTGACTTTC
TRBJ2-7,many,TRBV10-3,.,CAISEQLERNEQYF,TGTGCCATCAGTGAGCAACTAGAGCGGAACGAGCAGTACTTC
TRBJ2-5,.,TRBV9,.,CASSLSQVGETQYF,TGTGCCAGCAGCCTTTCACAGGTTGGGGAGACCCAGTACTTC
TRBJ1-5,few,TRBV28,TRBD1,CASSSSGQGIQPQHF,TGTGCCAGCAGTTCATCGGGACAGGGAATTCAGCCCCAGCATTTT
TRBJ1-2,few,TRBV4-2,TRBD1,CASSQEGQGNGYTF,TGTGCCAGCAGCCAAGAAGGACAGGGAAATGGCTACACCTTC
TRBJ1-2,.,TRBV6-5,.,CASSYQGVIGGYTF,TGTGCCAGCAGTTACCAAGGGGTCATAGGTGGCTACACCTTC
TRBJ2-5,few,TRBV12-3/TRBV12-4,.,CASSSTQGGGETQYF,TGTGCCAGCAGTTCCACACAGGGGGGGGGTGAGACCCAGTACTTC
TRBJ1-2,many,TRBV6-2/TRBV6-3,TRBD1,CASSFQGGAYGYTF,TGTGCCAGCAGTTTCCAAGGGGGCGCCTATGGCTACACCTTC
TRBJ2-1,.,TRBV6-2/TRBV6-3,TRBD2,CASSYDELAESSYNEQFF,TGTGCCAGCAGTTACGACGAACTAGCGGAGAGCTCCTACAATGAGCAGTTCTTC
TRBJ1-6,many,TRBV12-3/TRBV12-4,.,CASRHNSPLHF,TGTGCCAGCAGGCATAATTCACCCCTCCACTTT
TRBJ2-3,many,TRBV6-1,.,CASSVSRGSTADTQYF,TGTGCCAGCAGCGTTTCGAGAGGGTCTACAGCCGATACGCAGTATTTT